Detailed here is one TCR beta chain. The CDR3 has 15 amino acids. Deletions cut 1 base from V and 1 base from J, with 10 bases between. Looked up from germline, CDR1 is SNHLY and CDR2 is FYNNEI. The data belong to a study of blood T cell repertoires in COVID-19. In the original analysis: Amplification with reference gene primers provided the estimates of nucleated cell counts. TCRdb's copy holds only in-frame clones and misses some; the assay was immunoSEQ multiplex PCR. The DNA was the basis for D and trimming; V, J and clone size are from that table. The table shows some 110,000 clones, with roughly 84% occurring only once.

The genes are TRBV2 and TRBJ1-1; D is unclear. Sequenced sample: peripheral blood. The TCR was taken from a woman aged 70-85 years with acute or convalescent COVID-19. The CDR3 spells CASSEEGGGNTEAFF. CDR3 in DNA: TGTGCCAGCAGTGAAGAGGGCGGAGGGAACACTGAAGCTTTCTTT.